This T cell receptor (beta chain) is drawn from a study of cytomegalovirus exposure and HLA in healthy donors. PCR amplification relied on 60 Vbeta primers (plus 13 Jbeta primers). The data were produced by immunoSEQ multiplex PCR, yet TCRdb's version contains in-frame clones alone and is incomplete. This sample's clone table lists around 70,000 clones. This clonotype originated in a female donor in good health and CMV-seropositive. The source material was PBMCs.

CDR3 nucleotides: TGCGCCAGCAGCCTGGAGGGCCAGGGGCCCGCCTTGAACACTGAAGCTTTCTTT. This encodes CASSLEGQGPALNTEAFF. The chain links TRBV5-1 to TRBJ1-1, with D possibly matching TRBD1 (6 bases). Trimming took 4 bases from V and 0 from J, leaving 22 bases between them. The CDR3 length is 18 residues. The germline V gene has CDR1 SGHRS and CDR2 YFSETQ.